This TCR beta chain came from a study of blood T cell repertoires in COVID-19. Study-level information: Samples representing acute and convalescent COVID-19 were sourced from the United States, Italy and Spain. The analysed material was cDNA or gDNA that came from T cells, B-cell-depleted T cells, or PBMCs.

Per the study methods: By means of reference gene primer amplification, nucleated cell counts were estimated. The protocol was immunoSEQ multiplex PCR, while the TCRdb copy is restricted to in-frame clones and leaves out a portion. For V, J and clone size, that table is used; D and trimming come from the DNA. There are 120,000 to 150,000 clones in the sample; more than 80% occur only once, and about 11% lies in the top ten. Germline CDR1 and CDR2: SNHLY and FYNNEI. The CDR3 has 18 amino acids. The V segment lost 6 bases and the J segment 4 bases; nucleotides outside the gene matches: 17. This receptor was identified in a woman of 80 years or more with acute or convalescent COVID-19. The material sequenced was peripheral blood. The chain uses TRBV2 and TRBJ1-2, with TRBD1 matching 10 bases. The DNA for the CDR3 is TGTGCCAGCAGGATGAACCGGGACAGGGGCCCGTCAGGCTATGGCTACACCTTC. Translating gives CASRMNRDRGPSGYGYTF.